The sequence of this T cell receptor beta chain was determined in a study of neoadjuvant anti-PD-1 for oral cavity cancer. Across the study: Non-progressing patients received a fourth nivolumab dose near day 43, then surgery on days 50-56.

Clones were read by immunoSEQ multiplex PCR, and TCRdb kept only the in-frame ones, dropping some. Of 6,000 to 7,500 clones detected, about 80% appear once; the ten largest clones hold around 3.5%. This CDR3 has 15 amino acids. The germline gives CDR1 SGHAT, CDR2 FQNNGV. Trimming pared 1 base from V and 8 bases from J, leaving 17 bases between. These newly diagnosed stage II-IVA oral cavity squamous cell carcinoma patients had no prior systemic or radiation treatment. Source: PBMCs, taken before nivolumab (anti-PD-1) treatment. The chain carries TRBV11-2 and TRBJ1-1; perhaps TRBD1 as D (5 bases). The sequence came from a person between 35 and 79 years old with oral cavity squamous cell carcinoma. The CDR3 spells CASSLGPGGVEEAFF. DNA for the CDR3: TGTGCCAGCAGCTTAGGCCCAGGAGGGGTCGAGGAAGCTTTCTTT.